The sequence of this TCR beta chain was determined in a study of T-cell memory formation after mild COVID-19. Overall study results and limits: Some SARS-CoV-2-responding clones were already detected in memory before infection.

Constant-segment primers and 5'RACE yielded cDNA libraries for TCR alpha and TCR beta, each carrying sample barcodes and UMIs. TCRdb recomputed calls from the 5' RACE reads with MiXCR, one row per CDR3 protein. The table includes approximately 300,000 distinct CDR3 sequences, just under 20% detected once. The V gene lost 2 bases and the J gene lost 6 bases, with 8 bases spanning the gap. The CDR3 runs to 13 residues. Germline V gives CDR1 KGHDR, CDR2 SFDVKD. Notes on this clonotype: Its antigen is currently unknown.

The chain uses TRBV24-1 and TRBJ2-3; D is uncertain. The TCR originated in a man aged 18 to 30 who had mild COVID-19 (a few samples of this study predate the infection). Cell type and time point are not known. Sequencing was carried out using PBMCs or a T cell subset sorted from them (not recorded which). The CDR3 nucleotides read TGTGCCACCAGTGATTCTCGGTGGGATACGCAGTATTTT. This translates into CATSDSRWDTQYF.